The rows below give T cell receptor beta chains drawn from one sample of a study of blood T cells in healthy people across ages. TCRdb used MiXCR to reprocess the 5' RACE reads, holding one entry per CDR3 protein. The table records around 1.5 million distinct CDR3 sequences, roughly 32% of them present only once. The sample was blood. These receptors came from a woman aged 30 to 39 in good health. Each CDR3 is given with its conserved first and last residue. Each record gives: J gene, clone size, CDR3 length, V gene, D gene, CDR3 protein, CDR3 DNA. D genes are given only for firm matches. Size tells how often a clone was seen (once, few, many) or the class of an expanded clone, and some rows leave it out.

TRBJ2-5,many,13,TRBV7-2,TRBD2,CASSSWGGETQYF,TGTGCCAGCAGCTCTTGGGGGGGAGAGACCCAGTACTTC
TRBJ2-5,.,15,TRBV4-2,.,CTSSQVYQTLQTQYF,TGTACCAGCAGCCAAGTATACCAAACTCTTCAGACCCAGTACTTC
TRBJ2-7,few,11,TRBV3-1,.,CASSRQSEQYF,TGTGCCAGCAGCCGACAGAGCGAGCAGTACTTC
TRBJ2-5,.,13,TRBV7-9,.,CASRTAGYSEQYF,TGTGCCAGCAGGACGGCGGGTTATAGTGAGCAGTACTTC
TRBJ2-3,.,16,TRBV20-1,TRBD2,CSARKLAGGHTDTQYF,TGCAGTGCTAGAAAACTAGCGGGAGGACACACAGATACGCAGTATTTT
TRBJ1-2,.,14,TRBV9,.,CASTRSQGTDGYTF,TGTGCCAGCACCCGTAGTCAGGGGACTGATGGCTACACCTTC
TRBJ1-4,few,17,TRBV18,.,CASSPPDSSATNEKLFF,TGTGCCAGCTCACCCCCGGACAGTTCTGCAACTAATGAAAAACTGTTTTTT
TRBJ2-3,.,15,TRBV15,TRBD1,CVTSEAGQGADTQYF,TGTGTCACCAGCGAGGCGGGACAGGGGGCAGATACGCAGTATTTT
TRBJ2-2,.,15,TRBV7-3,TRBD1,CASSFRTGRNGELFF,TGTGCCAGCAGCTTCCGGACAGGAAGGAACGGGGAGCTGTTTTTT
TRBJ2-7,.,13,TRBV29-1,TRBD1,CSVRTGESYEQYF,TGCAGCGTCAGGACAGGGGAGTCTTACGAGCAGTACTTC
TRBJ2-1,.,12,TRBV9,TRBD2,CASSSRSGSQFF,TGTGCCAGCAGCTCCCGCAGCGGGAGTCAGTTCTTC
TRBJ2-6,.,17,TRBV6-1,TRBD1,CASRAGTGFSGANVLTF,TGTGCCAGCAGGGCCGGGACAGGGTTCTCTGGGGCCAACGTCCTGACTTTC
TRBJ1-2,.,12,TRBV12-3/TRBV12-4,.,CASSSGAPGYTF,TGTGCCAGCAGTTCGGGGGCTCCCGGCTACACCTTC
TRBJ2-1,few,14,TRBV11-1,.,CASARGDSYNEQFF,TGTGCCAGCGCGAGGGGGGACTCCTACAATGAGCAGTTCTTC
TRBJ2-1,.,15,TRBV28,TRBD1,CANSLSGTVLNEQFF,TGTGCCAACAGTTTATCCGGGACAGTGCTCAATGAGCAGTTCTTC
TRBJ1-2,.,16,TRBV9,TRBD1,CASSEEAGGRGRGYTF,TGTGCCAGCAGCGAGGAGGCCGGAGGCAGGGGGCGAGGCTACACCTTC
TRBJ2-7,.,14,TRBV6-2/TRBV6-3,.,CASSSGGFSYEQYF,TGTGCCAGCAGTTCCGGAGGATTCTCCTACGAGCAGTACTTC
TRBJ2-2,.,15,TRBV29-1,.,CSAVTRDLNTGELFF,TGCAGCGCCGTAACCCGGGACTTGAACACCGGGGAGCTGTTTTTT